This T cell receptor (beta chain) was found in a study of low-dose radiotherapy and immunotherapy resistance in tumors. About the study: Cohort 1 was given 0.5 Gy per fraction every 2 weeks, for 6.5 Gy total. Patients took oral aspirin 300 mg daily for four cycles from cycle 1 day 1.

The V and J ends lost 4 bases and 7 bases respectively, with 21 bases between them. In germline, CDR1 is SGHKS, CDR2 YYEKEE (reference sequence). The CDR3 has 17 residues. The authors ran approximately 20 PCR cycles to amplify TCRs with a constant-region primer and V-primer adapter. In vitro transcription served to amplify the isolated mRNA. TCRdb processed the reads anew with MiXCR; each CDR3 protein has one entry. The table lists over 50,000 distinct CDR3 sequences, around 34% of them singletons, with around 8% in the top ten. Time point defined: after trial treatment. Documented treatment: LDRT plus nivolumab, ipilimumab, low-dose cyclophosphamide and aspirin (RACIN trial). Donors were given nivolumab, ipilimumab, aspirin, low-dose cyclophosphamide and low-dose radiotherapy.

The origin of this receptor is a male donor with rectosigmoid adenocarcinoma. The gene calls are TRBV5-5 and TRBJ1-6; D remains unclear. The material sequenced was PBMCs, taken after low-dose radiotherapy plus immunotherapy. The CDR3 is CASSPRPFEGLNSPLHF. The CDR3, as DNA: TGTGCCAGCAGCCCCCGCCCCTTCGAAGGCCTAAATTCACCCCTCCACTTT.